Below, 8 T cell receptor beta chains from the same sample are listed, as sequenced in a study of blood T cell repertoires in COVID-19. The assay was immunoSEQ multiplex PCR, and TCRdb's table has in-frame clones only and misses some. The sample holds approximately 280,000 clones, less than 85% seen once. The sequencing sample was made of PBMCs or T cells enriched from blood (not recorded which). These receptors all stem from a woman aged 45-60 years who had recovered from COVID-19.

This chain connects TRBV29-1 to TRBJ2-7; D unclear. The CDR3 sequence is 13 residues long. The V gene lost 2 bases and the J gene lost 0 bases, with 8 bases spanning the gap. Germline V gives CDR1 SQVTM, CDR2 ANQGSEA. The CDR3 spells CSVEPENSYEQYF. CDR3 coding DNA: TGCAGCGTTGAACCAGAAAACTCCTACGAGCAGTACTTC.

The chain combines TRBV5-1 with TRBJ2-3; 13 bases line up with TRBD2. Germline CDR1 is SGHRS and CDR2 is YFSETQ. This CDR3 is 17 amino acids long. J lost 3 bases, V lost 4 bases, and 8 bases had no gene match. CDR3 bases: TGCGCCAGCAGCCTGAGACTAGCGGGGGGTCTAACAGATACGCAGTATTTT. Amino acid sequence: CASSLRLAGGLTDTQYF. The full variable domain, in which reference TRBV5-1 and TRBJ2-3 provide the parts outside the CDR3, is KAGVTQTPRYLIKTRGQQVTLSCSPISGHRSVSWYQQTPGQGLQFLFEYFSETQRNKGNFPGRFSGRQFSNSRSEMNVSTLELGDSALYLCASSLRLAGGLTDTQYFGPGTRLTVL.

About this clone itself: This same CDR3 is encoded by further DNA sequences in the sample. This chain links TRBV7-8 with TRBJ2-1, with D hard to call. Germline V gives CDR1 SGHVS, CDR2 FQNEAQ. The CDR3 is 12 amino acids. Trimming cost V 5 bases and J 6 bases, with 8 bases left between them. The CDR3 here is CASSPRPNEQFF. The CDR3 bases are TGTGCCAGCAGCCCCCGTCCCAATGAGCAGTTCTTC.

The chain recombines TRBV14 with TRBJ1-2; D is possibly TRBD1 (5 bases). The germline V and J ends were trimmed by 1 base and 2 bases, with 11 bases remaining between them. Looked up from germline, CDR1 is SGHDN and CDR2 is FVKESK. This CDR3 has 15 amino acids. The CDR3 bases are TGTGCCAGCAGCCAAGGTCAGGGATACAACTATGGCTACACCTTC. The encoded protein is CASSQGQGYNYGYTF.

J is TRBJ1-2 and V is TRBV20-1, with D possibly matching TRBD1 (6 bases). This CDR3 spans 12 amino acids. The germline V gene has CDR1 DFQATT and CDR2 SNEGSKA (reference sequence). The germline V and J ends were trimmed by 3 bases and 8 bases, with 13 bases remaining between them. The CDR3 nucleotides are TGCAGTGCTAGTACTTTGGGACACGGCTACACCTTC. Protein product: CSASTLGHGYTF.

There are a few counts of this clone. The V and J genes are TRBV5-1 and TRBJ1-2, with D possibly matching TRBD1 (5 bases). The CDR3 totals 14 residues. V was trimmed by 1 base and J by 7 bases, leaving 14 bases between them. The V gene's germline CDR1 is SGHRS and CDR2 YFSETQ. The CDR3 coding sequence is TGCGCCAGCAGCTTGTTTCAGGGTTTGGGTGGCTACACCTTC. This translates into CASSLFQGLGGYTF.

The sample holds one count of this clone. This rearrangement joins TRBV7-2 to TRBJ2-5; the match to TRBD1 covers 9 bases. The CDR3 runs 16 residues. V shed 1 base, J shed 4 bases, and the junction held 7 bases outside the gene matches. The germline V gene has CDR1 SGHTA and CDR2 FQGNSA. This CDR3 reads CASSLGLQGAGETQYF. CDR3 bases: TGTGCCAGCAGCTTAGGATTACAGGGGGCAGGAGAGACCCAGTACTTC.

This chain uses TRBV6-6 with TRBJ2-7; D gene ambiguous. V was cut by 2 bases and J by 1 base, with 12 bases left in between. The CDR3 sequence is 15 residues long. Germline CDR1 is MNHNY and CDR2 is SVGAGI (reference sequence). CDR3 sequence (DNA): TGTGCCAGCAGTTACGGGCTGGCTTCGTCCTACGAGCAGTACTTC. Its protein product is CASSYGLASSYEQYF.